Detailed here is one T cell receptor (beta chain). The data are from a study of blood T cells in healthy people across ages. Total RNA amounts of at least 5 micrograms were extracted per sample. A sample-barcoded 5' primer and a J-beta primer mix were used in a second PCR of about 6 to 12 cycles. Each TCR beta cDNA got a 12-nucleotide random molecular identifier. One entry per CDR3 protein, called by TCRdb with MiXCR from the 5' RACE reads. In the table there are roughly 800,000 distinct CDR3 sequences, 35% to 40% of which are singletons. CDR1 and CDR2 (germline): SGHTA, FQGNSA. The CDR3 has 15 amino acids. V gave up 3 bases and J gave up 7 bases, with 16 bases separating them.

The sequence was obtained from a man between 18 and 29 years old in good health. The rearrangement joins TRBV7-2 to TRBJ1-5; perhaps TRBD1 as D (5 bases). The source material was blood. The CDR3 here is CASSLGDGQWQPQHF. In DNA, the CDR3 is TGTGCCAGCAGCTTGGGGGACGGGCAATGGCAGCCCCAGCATTTT.